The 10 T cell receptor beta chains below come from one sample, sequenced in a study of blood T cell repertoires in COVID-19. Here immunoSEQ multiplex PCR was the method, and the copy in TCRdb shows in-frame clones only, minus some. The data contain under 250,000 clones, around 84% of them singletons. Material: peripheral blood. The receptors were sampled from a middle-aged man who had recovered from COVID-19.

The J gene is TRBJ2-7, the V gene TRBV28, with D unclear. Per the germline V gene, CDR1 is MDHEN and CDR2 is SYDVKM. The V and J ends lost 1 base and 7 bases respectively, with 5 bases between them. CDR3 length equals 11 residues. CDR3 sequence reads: CASSLYPEQYF. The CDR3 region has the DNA TGTGCCAGCAGTTTATATCCGGAGCAGTACTTC.

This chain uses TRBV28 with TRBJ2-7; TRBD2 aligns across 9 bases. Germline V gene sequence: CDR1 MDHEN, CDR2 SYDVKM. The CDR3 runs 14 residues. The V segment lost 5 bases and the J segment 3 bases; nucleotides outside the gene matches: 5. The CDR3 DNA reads TGTGCCAGCAGTCTAGCGGGGAGTAACTACGAGCAGTACTTC. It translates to CASSLAGSNYEQYF.

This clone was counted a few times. CDR3 in amino acids: CASNRDRAYEQYF. CDR3 coding DNA: TGTGCCAGCAATCGGGACAGGGCCTACGAGCAGTACTTC. V is TRBV18 and J is TRBJ2-7; TRBD1 matches 9 bases. V lost 8 bases to trimming and J lost 2 bases; unmatched junction nucleotides: 4. CDR3 length: 13 residues. Germline V lookup: CDR1 KGHSH, CDR2 LQKENI.

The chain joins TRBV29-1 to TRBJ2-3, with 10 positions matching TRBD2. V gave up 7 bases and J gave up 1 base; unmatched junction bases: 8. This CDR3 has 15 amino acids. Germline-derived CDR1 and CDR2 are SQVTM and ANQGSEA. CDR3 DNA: TGCAGCGCGGCCCGTCTAGCGGGGGGCACAGATACGCAGTATTTT. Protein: CSAARLAGGTDTQYF.

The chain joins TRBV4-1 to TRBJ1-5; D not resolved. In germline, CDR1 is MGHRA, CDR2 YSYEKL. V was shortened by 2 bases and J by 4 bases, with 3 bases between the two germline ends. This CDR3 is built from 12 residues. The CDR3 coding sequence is TGCGCCAGCAGCCAACCTAATCAGCCCCAGCATTTT. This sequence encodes CASSQPNQPQHF.

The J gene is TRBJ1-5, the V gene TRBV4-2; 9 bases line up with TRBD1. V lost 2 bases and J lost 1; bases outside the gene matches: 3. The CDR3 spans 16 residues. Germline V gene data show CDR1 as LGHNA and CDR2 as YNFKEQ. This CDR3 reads CASSQWTGDSNQPQHF. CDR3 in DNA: TGTGCCAGCAGCCAATGGACAGGGGACAGCAATCAGCCCCAGCATTTT.

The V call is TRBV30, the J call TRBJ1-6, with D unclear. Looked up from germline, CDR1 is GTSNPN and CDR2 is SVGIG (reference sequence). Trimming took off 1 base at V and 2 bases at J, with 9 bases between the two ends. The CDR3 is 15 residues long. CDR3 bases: TGTGCCTGGAGTGGGGCGACACCCTATAATTCACCCCTCCACTTT. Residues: CAWSGATPYNSPLHF.

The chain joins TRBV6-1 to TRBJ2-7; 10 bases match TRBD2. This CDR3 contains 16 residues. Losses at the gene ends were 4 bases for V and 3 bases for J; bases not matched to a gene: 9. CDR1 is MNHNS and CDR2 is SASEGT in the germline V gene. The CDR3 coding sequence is TGTGCCAGCAGTGTTACCTTCCTAGCGGGGGTCTACGAGCAGTACTTC. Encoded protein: CASSVTFLAGVYEQYF.

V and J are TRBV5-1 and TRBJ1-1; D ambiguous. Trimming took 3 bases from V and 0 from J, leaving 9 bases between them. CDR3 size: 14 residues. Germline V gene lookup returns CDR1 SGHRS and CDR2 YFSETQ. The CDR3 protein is CASSSAGMNTEAFF. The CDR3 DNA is TGCGCCAGCAGCTCTGCCGGGATGAACACTGAAGCTTTCTTT.

CDR3 protein: CAISTSGSRETQYF. The CDR3 DNA sequence: TGTGCCATTTCGACTAGCGGGAGTAGAGAGACCCAGTACTTC. The chain recombines TRBV10-3 with TRBJ2-5; the match to TRBD2 covers 12 bases. The CDR3 is 14 amino acids. The germline gives CDR1 ENHRY, CDR2 SYGVKD. The V gene end was trimmed by 9 bases and the J gene end by 4 bases; junction bases not matched to a gene: 6.